A selection of T cell receptor beta chains follows, all from one sample in a study of monozygotic twins with inflammatory bowel disease. TCRdb re-called the 5' RACE reads and gives one entry per CDR3 protein, without DNA. The sample spans some 160,000 distinct CDR3 sequences; the ten largest clones claim less than 8%. Sequenced sample: blood. These TCRs come from a human donor with ulcerative colitis or Crohn's disease, or a healthy co-twin of an affected twin (not recorded which). Each CDR3 is given with its conserved first and last residue. Each record gives: V gene, J gene, CDR3 protein.

TRBV5-4,TRBJ2-7,CASSPRPDPYEQYF
TRBV5-5,TRBJ1-5,CANSRAGTESNQPQHF
TRBV6-5,TRBJ2-3,CASSLLAGADTQYF
TRBV10-3,TRBJ2-7,CAISESVLSGREQYF
TRBV5-1,TRBJ1-6,CASSLYPVMDSPLHF
TRBV5-1,TRBJ2-5,CASSLAASKETQYF
TRBV7-9,TRBJ1-2,CASSLTGQGIGYTF
TRBV5-1,TRBJ1-1,CASSAGLLMNTEAFF
TRBV10-3,TRBJ1-1,CAISEPGYTEAFF
TRBV28,TRBJ1-4,CASRSGTRFPTNEKLFF
TRBV27,TRBJ2-2,CASSNQGGTGELFF
TRBV9,TRBJ1-1,CASSNKPGQGAPYEAFF
TRBV18,TRBJ2-5,CASSTNPQETQYF
TRBV11-3,TRBJ2-1,CASSVRDGYNEQFF
TRBV28,TRBJ2-2,CASSLKGATGELFF
TRBV7-3,TRBJ2-3,CASSLLAASTDTQYF
TRBV6-5,TRBJ2-1,CASSLPPGLIYNEQFF
TRBV12-3/TRBV12-4,TRBJ1-1,CASSSTLNTEAFF
TRBV29-1,TRBJ2-2,CSVTVSSGNTGELFF
TRBV6-6,TRBJ2-1,CASSSSIEQFF
TRBV5-1,TRBJ1-2,CASSRDAPRGYGYTF
TRBV5-1,TRBJ2-7,CASSYSDRAEQYF
TRBV27,TRBJ2-7,CASSLGTGVLNEQYF
TRBV7-2,TRBJ2-5,CASSLGQGGGAETQYF
TRBV5-1,TRBJ2-7,CASSLLAGDGSGEQYF
TRBV27,TRBJ1-4,CASSLSATGSNEKLFF